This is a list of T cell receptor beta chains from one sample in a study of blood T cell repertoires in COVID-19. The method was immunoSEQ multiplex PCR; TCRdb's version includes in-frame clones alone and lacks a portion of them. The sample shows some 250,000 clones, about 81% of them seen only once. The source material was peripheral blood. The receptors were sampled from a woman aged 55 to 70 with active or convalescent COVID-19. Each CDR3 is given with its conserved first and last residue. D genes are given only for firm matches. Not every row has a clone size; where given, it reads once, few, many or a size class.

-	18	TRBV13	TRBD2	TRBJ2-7	CASSLWASGGPRYYEQYF	TGTGCCAGCAGCTTATGGGCTAGCGGGGGCCCGAGGTATTACGAGCAGTACTTC
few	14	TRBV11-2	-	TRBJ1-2	CASSLRGKGYGYTF	TGTGCCAGCAGCTTACGGGGGAAAGGGTATGGCTACACCTTC
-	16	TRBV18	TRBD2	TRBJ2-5	CASSPRPAGGQETQYF	TGTGCCAGCTCACCCCGGCCAGCGGGGGGGCAAGAGACCCAGTACTTC
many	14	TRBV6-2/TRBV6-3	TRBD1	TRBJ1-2	CASSLQGVPYGYTF	TGTGCCAGCAGCCTCCAGGGGGTTCCCTATGGGTACACCTTC
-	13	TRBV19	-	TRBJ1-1	CASLGQTNTEAFF	TGTGCCAGTCTAGGACAGACGAACACTGAAGCTTTCTTT
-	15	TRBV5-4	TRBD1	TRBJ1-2	CASGRGPGQIYGYTF	TGTGCCAGCGGCCGTGGACCGGGACAGATTTATGGCTACACCTTC
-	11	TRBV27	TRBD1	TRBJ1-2	CASGDRIGYTF	TGTGCCAGCGGGGACAGGATCGGCTACACCTTC
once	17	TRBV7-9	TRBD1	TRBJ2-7	CASSARGSGTEPYEQYF	TGTGCCAGCAGCGCTAGGGGCTCCGGGACAGAGCCCTACGAGCAGTACTTC
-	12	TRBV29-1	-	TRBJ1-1	CSVARANTEAFF	TGCAGCGTTGCCAGGGCGAACACTGAAGCTTTCTTT
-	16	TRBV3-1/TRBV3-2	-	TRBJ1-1	CASSGRGNGRDTEAFF	TGTGCCAGCAGTGGGAGGGGTAACGGTCGGGACACTGAAGCTTTCTTT
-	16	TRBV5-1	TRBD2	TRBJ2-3	CASSLGLAGGPDTQYF	TGCGCCAGCAGCTTGGGACTAGCGGGGGGTCCAGATACGCAGTATTTT
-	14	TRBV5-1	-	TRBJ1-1	CASSLRTANTEAFF	TGCGCCAGCAGCTTACGGACAGCGAACACTGAAGCTTTCTTT
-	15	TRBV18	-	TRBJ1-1	CASSPYREGRTEAFF	TGTGCCAGCTCACCTTACAGGGAGGGGAGAACTGAAGCTTTCTTT
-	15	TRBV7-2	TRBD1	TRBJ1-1	CASSLLYRGEAEAFF	TGTGCCAGCAGCTTATTGTACAGGGGGGAAGCTGAAGCTTTCTTT
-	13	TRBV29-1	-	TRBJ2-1	CSVEGGPRHEQFF	TGCAGCGTTGAGGGGGGGCCTCGGCATGAGCAGTTCTTC
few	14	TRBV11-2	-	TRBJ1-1	CASSLGARGTEAFF	TGTGCCAGCAGCTTGGGGGCGCGGGGGACTGAAGCTTTCTTT
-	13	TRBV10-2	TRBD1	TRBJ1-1	CASGQGPRTEAFF	TGCGCCAGCGGACAGGGCCCAAGGACTGAAGCTTTCTTT
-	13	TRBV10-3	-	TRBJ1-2	CAISVEQGYGYTF	TGTGCCATCAGTGTGGAACAGGGCTATGGCTACACCTTC
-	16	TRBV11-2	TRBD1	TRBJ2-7	CASSRTGQGVPYEQYF	TGTGCCAGCAGCCGAACCGGACAGGGCGTCCCCTACGAGCAGTACTTC
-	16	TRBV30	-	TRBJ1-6	CAWSVHPGARDSPLHF	TGTGCCTGGAGTGTACATCCAGGGGCGAGGGATTCACCCCTCCACTTT
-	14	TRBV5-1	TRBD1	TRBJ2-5	CASRLLQGQETQYF	TGCGCCAGCAGGTTATTACAGGGGCAAGAGACCCAGTACTTC
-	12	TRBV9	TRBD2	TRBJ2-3	CASSNSGGTQYF	TGTGCCAGCAGCAATAGCGGGGGGACGCAGTATTTT
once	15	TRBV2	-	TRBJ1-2	CASSAVAAPAYGYTF	TGTGCCAGCAGTGCAGTCGCGGCACCCGCCTATGGCTACACCTTC
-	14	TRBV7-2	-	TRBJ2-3	CASSPRTGTDTQYF	TGTGCCAGCAGCCCCCGGACTGGCACGGATACGCAGTATTTT
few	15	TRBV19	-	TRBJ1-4	CASTDASGGNEKLFF	TGTGCCAGTACCGACGCAAGTGGAGGGAATGAAAAACTGTTTTTT
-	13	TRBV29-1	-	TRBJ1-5	CSVGLGGGQPQHF	TGCAGCGTTGGGTTGGGGGGTGGACAGCCCCAGCATTTT
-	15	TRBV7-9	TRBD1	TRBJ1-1	CASSLADRGGAEAFF	TGTGCCAGCAGCTTAGCCGACAGGGGTGGGGCTGAAGCTTTCTTT
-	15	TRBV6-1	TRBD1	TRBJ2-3	CASSEGTGGRDTQYF	TGTGCCAGCAGTGAAGGGACAGGGGGCAGAGATACGCAGTATTTT
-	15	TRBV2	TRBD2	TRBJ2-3	CASSGRRGGLDTQYF	TGTGCCAGCAGTGGCCGCCGGGGGGGCCTAGATACGCAGTATTTT
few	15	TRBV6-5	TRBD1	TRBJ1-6	CASSTPDRGNSPLHF	TGTGCCAGCAGTACCCCGGACAGGGGGAATTCACCCCTCCACTTT
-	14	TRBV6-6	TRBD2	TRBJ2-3	CASSKRGGEDTQYF	TGTGCCAGCAGTAAGCGGGGGGGGGAAGATACGCAGTATTTT
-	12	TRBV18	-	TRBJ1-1	CASSPGHTEAFF	TGTGCCAGCTCACCCGGACATACTGAAGCTTTCTTT
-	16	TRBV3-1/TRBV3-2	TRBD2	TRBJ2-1	CASSQDARGGRNEQFF	TGTGCCAGCAGCCAAGATGCGCGCGGGGGGCGGAATGAGCAGTTCTTC
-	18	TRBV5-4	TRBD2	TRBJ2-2	CASSPGVSGGSVTGELFF	TGTGCCAGCAGCCCAGGGGTTAGCGGGGGGTCGGTCACCGGGGAGCTGTTTTTT
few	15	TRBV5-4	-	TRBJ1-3	CASSLWASSGNTIYF	TGTGCCAGCAGCTTGTGGGCCAGCTCTGGAAACACCATATATTTT
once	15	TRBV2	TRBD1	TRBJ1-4	CASQINRGTSEKLFF	TGTGCCAGCCAAATCAACAGGGGGACGAGTGAAAAACTGTTTTTT
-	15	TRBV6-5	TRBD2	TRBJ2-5	CASSYGGGGLKTQYF	TGTGCCAGCAGTTACGGCGGGGGGGGGTTGAAGACCCAGTACTTC
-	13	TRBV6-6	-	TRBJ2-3	CASSYGRTDTQYF	TGTGCCAGCAGTTACGGGCGCACAGATACGCAGTATTTT
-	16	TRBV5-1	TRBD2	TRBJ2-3	CASSFGSGVDTDTQYF	TGCGCCAGCAGCTTCGGAAGCGGGGTGGACACAGATACGCAGTATTTT
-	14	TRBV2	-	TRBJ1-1	CASRGLGVYTEAFF	TGTGCCAGCAGGGGCTTAGGGGTATACACTGAAGCTTTCTTT
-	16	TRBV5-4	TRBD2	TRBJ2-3	CASTVPSGGAIDTQYF	TGTGCCAGCACCGTCCCTAGCGGGGGGGCAATAGATACGCAGTATTTT
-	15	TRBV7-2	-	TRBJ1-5	CASSPASSDNQPQHF	TGTGCCAGCAGCCCTGCGAGCTCTGACAATCAGCCCCAGCATTTT
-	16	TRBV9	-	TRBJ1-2	CASSVEGVGTPYGYTF	TGTGCCAGCAGCGTAGAAGGGGTCGGAACTCCCTATGGCTACACCTTC
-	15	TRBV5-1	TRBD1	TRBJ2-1	CASSLGWTGRNEQFF	TGCGCCAGCAGCTTGGGCTGGACAGGTCGCAATGAGCAGTTCTTC
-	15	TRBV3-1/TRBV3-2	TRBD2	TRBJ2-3	CASSLLAGGGRSQYF	TGTGCCAGCAGCCTACTAGCGGGGGGTGGCAGATCGCAGTATTTT
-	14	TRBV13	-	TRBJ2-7	CASSRGAGAEEQYF	TGTGCCAGCAGCCGAGGGGCGGGGGCTGAGGAGCAGTACTTC
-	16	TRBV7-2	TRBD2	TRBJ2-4	CASSLLAGGPKNIQYF	TGTGCCAGCAGCTTATTGGCGGGGGGTCCCAAAAACATTCAGTACTTC
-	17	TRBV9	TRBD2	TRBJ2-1	CASSVAPTSGGAEEQFF	TGTGCCAGCAGCGTAGCCCCCACTAGCGGGGGGGCCGAGGAGCAGTTCTTC
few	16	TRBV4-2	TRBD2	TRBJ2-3	CASSQGLAGGTDTQYF	TGTGCCAGCAGCCAGGGACTAGCGGGGGGCACAGATACGCAGTATTTT